The 24 T cell receptor beta chains reported below all come from one sample, sequenced in a study of blood T cell repertoires in COVID-19. The protocol was immunoSEQ multiplex PCR, while the TCRdb copy is restricted to in-frame clones and leaves out a portion. The sample consists of a few hundred thousand clones, around nine tenths of them appearing once. Material: peripheral blood. All receptors derive from a man aged 40-50 years who had recovered from COVID-19.

V gene TRBV7-9 combines with J gene TRBJ1-1, with a weak D call TRBD1 (6 bases). CDR3 length: 15 residues. V was cut by 5 bases and J by 0 bases, with 13 bases left in between. Germline values: CDR1 SEHNR, CDR2 FQNEAQ (reference sequence). The CDR3 sequence: CASSPPEGVNTEAFF. The CDR3 region has the DNA TGTGCCAGCAGCCCCCCCGAGGGGGTGAACACTGAAGCTTTCTTT.

The chain combines TRBV7-9 with TRBJ2-5; no clear D. The V end was cut by 4 bases, the J end by 0 bases, with 6 bases between. This CDR3 contains 13 residues. Germline CDR1 is SEHNR and CDR2 is FQNEAQ (reference sequence). In nucleotides, the CDR3 is TGTGCCAGCAGCTCCCCGTACCAAGAGACCCAGTACTTC. Its protein is CASSSPYQETQYF. The whole variable domain, filled in from reference TRBV7-9 and TRBJ2-5, reads DTGVSQNPRHKITKRGQNVTFRCDPISEHNRLYWYRQTLGQGPEFLTYFQNEAQLEKSRLLSDRFSAERPKGSFSTLEIQRTEQGDSAMYLCASSSPYQETQYFGPGTRLLVL.

This chain connects TRBV6-2 or TRBV6-3 to TRBJ2-7; tentatively, D is TRBD2 (5 bases). With 4 bases removed from V and 3 bases from J, the gap between germline ends came to 13 bases. Germline CDR1 is MNHEY and CDR2 is SVGEGT. This CDR3 comprises 14 residues. Here the CDR3 DNA reads TGTGCCAGCAGTTCCGGGATGGGTAACTACGAGCAGTACTTC. Its protein is CASSSGMGNYEQYF.

V usage is TRBV4-1 and J usage is TRBJ2-3, with a tentative D call TRBD1 (6 bases). The CDR3 runs 15 residues. Per germline, CDR1 MGHRA and CDR2 YSYEKL. Trimming cost V 3 bases and J 0 bases, with 10 bases left between them. The CDR3 region has the DNA TGCGCCAGCAGCCAGACAGGCACCAGCACAGATACGCAGTATTTT. Translation gives CASSQTGTSTDTQYF.

The chain carries TRBV10-3 and TRBJ1-1, with D possibly being TRBD1 (5 bases). The CDR3 runs 14 residues. V lost 2 bases and J 4 bases, leaving 11 bases between the germline ends. Germline V CDR1 and CDR2: ENHRY, SYGVKD. The CDR3 is CAISEAGFGTEAFF. The CDR3 DNA sequence: TGTGCCATCAGTGAGGCAGGGTTTGGCACTGAAGCTTTCTTT.

The chain is built from TRBV7-6 and TRBJ2-1; D not certain. Germline lookup yields CDR1 SGHVS and CDR2 FNYEAQ. The CDR3 has 16 residues. V lost 5 bases, J lost 0 bases, and 14 bases lay in between. CDR3 region: CASSHPYRSSYNEQFF. CDR3 coding DNA: TGTGCCAGCAGCCATCCGTATCGGAGCTCCTACAATGAGCAGTTCTTC.

This chain connects TRBV5-4 to TRBJ2-7, with TRBD2 matching 7 bases. Trimming removed 4 bases from V and 4 bases from J; junction bases left unmatched: 8. This CDR3 is built from 14 residues. Germline V gene sequence: CDR1 SGHNT, CDR2 YYREEE (reference sequence). The CDR3: CASSLPGGGYEQYF. CDR3 in DNA: TGTGCCAGCAGCCTGCCCGGCGGGGGATACGAGCAGTACTTC.

This clone is a singleton in its sample. This chain joins TRBV7-9 and TRBJ2-5; TRBD2 matches at 10 bases. This CDR3 region has 16 residues. In germline, CDR1 is SEHNR, CDR2 FQNEAQ (reference sequence). V gave up 4 bases and J gave up 7 bases; unmatched junction bases: 12. CDR3 protein: CASSSSGGPFTGTQYF. Written as DNA, the CDR3 is TGTGCCAGCAGCTCTAGCGGGGGACCTTTCACGGGGACCCAGTACTTC.

This chain links TRBV10-3 with TRBJ2-7; TRBD2 aligns across 9 bases. After removal of 4 bases from V and 7 bases from J, the junction contained 5 bases not matched to a gene. This CDR3 is built from 13 residues. Germline V CDR1 and CDR2: ENHRY, SYGVKD. The CDR3 spells CAISGGGRDEQYF. The CDR3 DNA is TGTGCCATCAGTGGGGGCGGGAGGGATGAGCAGTACTTC.

V usage is TRBV6-5 and J usage is TRBJ1-2; D not resolved. V shed 0 bases and J shed 4 bases, with 15 bases lying between them. Germline CDR1 reads MNHEY; CDR2 reads SVGAGI. CDR3 length: 16 amino acids. The CDR3 protein is CASSYSGSGGGYGYTF. The CDR3 nucleotides read TGTGCCAGCAGTTACTCGGGGTCAGGAGGTGGCTATGGCTACACCTTC.

Only one count was recorded for this clone. The chain couples TRBV9 to TRBJ2-1; the D gene is possibly TRBD1 (6 bases). CDR1 is SGDLS, CDR2 YYNGEE, per germline. V was shortened by 3 bases and J by 11 bases, with 12 bases between the two germline ends. The CDR3 length is 12 residues. Here the CDR3 reads CASSAYQGKQFF. The CDR3 region has the DNA TGTGCCAGCAGCGCCTATCAGGGGAAGCAGTTCTTC.

The chain combines TRBV27 with TRBJ2-1; 8 nucleotides agree with TRBD1. Germline trimming cut 5 bases from V and 4 bases from J; bases unmatched to any gene: 7. The length of the CDR3 is 15 residues. Germline lookup yields CDR1 MNHEY and CDR2 SMNVEV (reference sequence). CDR3 coding DNA: TGTGCCAGCAGTCCTACCCGGACAGGGTACAATGAGCAGTTCTTC. Amino acid sequence: CASSPTRTGYNEQFF.

The V and J genes are TRBV5-8 and TRBJ1-5; possibly TRBD1 for D (6 bases). Germline V gives CDR1 SGHTS, CDR2 YDEGEE. Trimming pared 0 bases from V and 3 bases from J, leaving 10 bases between. This CDR3 comprises 15 residues. CDR3 in amino acids: CASSLARGSNQPQHF. CDR3 bases: TGTGCCAGCAGCTTGGCCAGGGGCTCCAATCAGCCCCAGCATTTT.

The V and J genes are TRBV12-3 or TRBV12-4 and TRBJ2-5; tentative D call: TRBD1 (6 bases). The CDR3 runs 13 residues. The ends were cut back, 2 bases at V and 5 bases at J, with 9 bases in the middle. In DNA form, the CDR3 reads TGTGCCAGCAGTTTATCAGGGGCCGAGACCCAGTACTTC. The encoded protein is CASSLSGAETQYF.

The rearrangement links TRBV5-6 to TRBJ2-7; D perhaps matches TRBD1 (6 bases). The germline V gene has CDR1 SGHDT and CDR2 YYEEEE. The CDR3 spans 15 residues. Trimming shortened V by 0 bases and J by 0 bases, and 10 bases separated the two germline ends. CDR3 residues: CASSLGGLSSYEQYF. CDR3 in DNA: TGTGCCAGCAGCTTGGGGGGGCTTAGCTCCTACGAGCAGTACTTC.

The chain links TRBV2 to TRBJ2-4, with 10 bases matching TRBD1. The germline V gene encodes CDR1 SNHLY and CDR2 FYNNEI. Trimming took 4 bases from V and 2 from J; bases not matched to a gene: 2. CDR3 length: 15 amino acids. The CDR3 region has the DNA TGTGCCAGCAGTGGGACAGGGGGGCCCAAAAACATTCAGTACTTC. Translated: CASSGTGGPKNIQYF.

The rearrangement uses TRBV29-1 and TRBJ2-1; a possible D gene is TRBD2 (6 bases). V gave up 1 base and J gave up 13 bases, with 8 bases separating them. The CDR3 totals 10 residues. Germline V CDR1 and CDR2: SQVTM, ANQGSEA. CDR3 residues: CSVEAGVQFF. The CDR3 DNA reads TGCAGCGTTGAAGCGGGGGTACAGTTCTTC.

The V and J genes are TRBV18 and TRBJ2-7; the match to TRBD1 covers 9 bases. CDR3 length: 17 residues. V lost 3 bases to trimming and J lost 4 bases; unmatched junction nucleotides: 13. Germline values: CDR1 KGHSH, CDR2 LQKENI. Here the CDR3 reads CASSPKGDRGNRYEQYF. The CDR3 nucleotides are TGTGCCAGCTCACCGAAGGGTGACAGGGGGAATCGGTACGAGCAGTACTTC. Full variable domain (outside the CDR3, taken from reference TRBV18 and TRBJ2-7): NAGVMQNPRHLVRRRGQEARLRCSPMKGHSHVYWYRQLPEEGLKFMVYLQKENIIDESGMPKERFSAEFPKEGPSILRIQQVVRGDSAAYFCASSPKGDRGNRYEQYFGPGTRLTVT.

The chain joins TRBV5-1 to TRBJ2-1, with a tentative D call TRBD2 (5 bases). V lost 7 bases and J lost 5, with 16 bases in between. The germline gives CDR1 SGHRS, CDR2 YFSETQ. This CDR3 comprises 14 residues. Here the CDR3 reads CASGSTGKNNEQFF. The CDR3 DNA reads TGCGCCAGCGGGAGTACGGGGAAGAACAATGAGCAGTTCTTC.

V is TRBV5-6 and J is TRBJ1-2; possible D gene TRBD1, 5 bases. CDR1 and CDR2 from the germline V gene are SGHDT and YYEEEE. V was clipped by 2 bases and J by 8 bases, with 13 bases between them. CDR3 length: 13 residues. CDR3 amino acids: CASSFIQAGGYTF. The CDR3 DNA sequence: TGTGCCAGCAGCTTCATACAGGCTGGGGGCTACACCTTC.

The chain is built from TRBV7-6 and TRBJ2-7, with 11 bases identical to TRBD1. The CDR3 is 16 residues long. The germline V gene encodes CDR1 SGHVS and CDR2 FNYEAQ. J gave up 6 bases and V 1 base, and 8 bases lay outside the gene matches. The CDR3 is CASSLVPGTGGAEQYF. The CDR3 DNA is TGTGCCAGCAGCTTAGTTCCCGGGACAGGGGGAGCCGAGCAGTACTTC.

The chain uses TRBV7-2 and TRBJ2-1; tentatively, D is TRBD2 (6 bases). Germline V CDR1 and CDR2: SGHTA, FQGNSA. Trimming took 6 bases from V and 12 from J, leaving 18 bases between them. The CDR3 covers 13 residues. The DNA of the CDR3 is TGTGCCAGCAGAGCGACTAGTATCCCGGTGCAGTTCTTC. As protein: CASRATSIPVQFF.

V and J are TRBV7-9 and TRBJ1-4; no clear D gene. CDR1 is SEHNR, CDR2 FQNEAQ, per germline (reference sequence). V lost 2 bases and J lost 8, with 21 bases in between. The CDR3 has 17 residues. The CDR3 spells CASSLLRGRLSKEKLFF. The CDR3 nucleotides read TGTGCCAGCAGCTTATTAAGAGGGCGGCTCAGTAAGGAAAAACTGTTTTTT.

V and J are TRBV7-9 and TRBJ2-1; 9 bases match TRBD2. CDR3 size: 15 residues. From germline, CDR1 is SEHNR and CDR2 FQNEAQ (reference sequence). V lost 6 bases and J lost 6; bases outside the gene matches: 9. The CDR3: CASRSGTSYPNEQFF. The DNA for the CDR3 is TGTGCCAGCAGATCCGGGACTAGCTATCCCAATGAGCAGTTCTTC. The full variable domain, completed using reference TRBV7-9 and TRBJ2-1, is DTGVSQNPRHKITKRGQNVTFRCDPISEHNRLYWYRQTLGQGPEFLTYFQNEAQLEKSRLLSDRFSAERPKGSFSTLEIQRTEQGDSAMYLCASRSGTSYPNEQFFGPGTRLTVL.